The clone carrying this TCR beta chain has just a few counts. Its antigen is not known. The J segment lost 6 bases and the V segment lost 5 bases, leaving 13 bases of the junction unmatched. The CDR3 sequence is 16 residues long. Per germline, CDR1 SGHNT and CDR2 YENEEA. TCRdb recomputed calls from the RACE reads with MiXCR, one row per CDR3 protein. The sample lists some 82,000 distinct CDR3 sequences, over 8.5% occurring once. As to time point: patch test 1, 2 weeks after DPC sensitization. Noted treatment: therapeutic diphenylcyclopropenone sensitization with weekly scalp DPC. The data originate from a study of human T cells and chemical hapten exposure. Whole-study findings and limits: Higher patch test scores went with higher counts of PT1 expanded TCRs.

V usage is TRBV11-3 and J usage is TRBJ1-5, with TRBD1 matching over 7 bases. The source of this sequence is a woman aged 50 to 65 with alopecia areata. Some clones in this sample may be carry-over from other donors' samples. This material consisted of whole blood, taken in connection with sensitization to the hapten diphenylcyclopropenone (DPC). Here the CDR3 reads CASSLREQGPGQPQHF. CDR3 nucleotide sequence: TGTGCCAGCAGCCTCAGAGAACAGGGGCCGGGTCAGCCCCAGCATTTT.